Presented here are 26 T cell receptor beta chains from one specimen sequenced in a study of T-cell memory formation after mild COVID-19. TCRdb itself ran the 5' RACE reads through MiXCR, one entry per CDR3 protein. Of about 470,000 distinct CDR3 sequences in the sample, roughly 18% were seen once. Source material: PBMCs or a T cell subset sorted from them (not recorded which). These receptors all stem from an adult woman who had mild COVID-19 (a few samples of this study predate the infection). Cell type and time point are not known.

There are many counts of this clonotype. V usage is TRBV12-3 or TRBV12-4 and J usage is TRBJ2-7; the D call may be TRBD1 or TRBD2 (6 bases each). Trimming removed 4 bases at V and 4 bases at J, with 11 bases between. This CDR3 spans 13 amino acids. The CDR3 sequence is CASSSTGTYEQYF. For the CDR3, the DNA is TGTGCCAGCAGTTCCACAGGGACTTACGAGCAGTACTTC.

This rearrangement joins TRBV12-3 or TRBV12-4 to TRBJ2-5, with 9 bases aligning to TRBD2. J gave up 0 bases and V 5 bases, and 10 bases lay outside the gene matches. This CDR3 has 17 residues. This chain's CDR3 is CASSPRTSVSYQETQYF. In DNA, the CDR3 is TGTGCCAGCAGTCCCAGGACTAGCGTTTCGTACCAAGAGACCCAGTACTTC.

In DNA form, the CDR3 reads TGCGCCAGCAGCTTTGCTGGGACTAGCGGCTCAGAGACCCAGTACTTC. The encoded protein is CASSFAGTSGSETQYF. The chain couples TRBV5-1 to TRBJ2-5, with 11 bases identical to TRBD2. From germline, CDR1 is SGHRS and CDR2 YFSETQ. The V and J ends lost 2 bases and 4 bases, in that order; junction bases with no gene match: 7. CDR3 length: 16 amino acids.

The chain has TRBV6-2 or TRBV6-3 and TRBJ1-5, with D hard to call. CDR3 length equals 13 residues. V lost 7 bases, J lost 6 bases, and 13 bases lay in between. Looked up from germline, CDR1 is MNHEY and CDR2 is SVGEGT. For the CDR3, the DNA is TGTGCCAGCAACTACGACGGGTTTCAGCCCCAGCATTTT. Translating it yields CASNYDGFQPQHF.

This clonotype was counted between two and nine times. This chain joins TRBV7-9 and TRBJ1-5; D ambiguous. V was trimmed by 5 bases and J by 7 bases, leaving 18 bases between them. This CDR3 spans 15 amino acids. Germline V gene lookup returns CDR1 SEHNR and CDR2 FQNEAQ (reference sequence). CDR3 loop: CASSRDGRPGQPQHF. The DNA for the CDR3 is TGTGCCAGCAGCCGCGATGGCCGTCCGGGGCAGCCCCAGCATTTT.

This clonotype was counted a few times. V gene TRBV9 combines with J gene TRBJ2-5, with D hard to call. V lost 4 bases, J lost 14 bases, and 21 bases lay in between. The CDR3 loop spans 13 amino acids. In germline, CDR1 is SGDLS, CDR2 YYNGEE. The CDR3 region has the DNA TGTGCCAGCAGCCCCCGTGGGTTCCAAGAGGTCTACTTC. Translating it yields CASSPRGFQEVYF.

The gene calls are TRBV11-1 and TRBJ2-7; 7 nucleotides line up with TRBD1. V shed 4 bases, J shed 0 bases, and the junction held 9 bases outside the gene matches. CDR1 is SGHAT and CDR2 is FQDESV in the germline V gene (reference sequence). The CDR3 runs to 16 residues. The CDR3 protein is CASSSETTGSSYEQYF. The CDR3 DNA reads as TGTGCCAGCAGCTCAGAGACGACAGGGAGCTCCTACGAGCAGTACTTC.

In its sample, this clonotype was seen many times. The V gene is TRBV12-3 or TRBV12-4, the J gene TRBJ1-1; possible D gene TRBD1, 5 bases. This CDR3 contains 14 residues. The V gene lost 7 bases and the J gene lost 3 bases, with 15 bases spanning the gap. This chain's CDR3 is CASNKGLQDTEAFF. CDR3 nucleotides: TGTGCCAGCAACAAGGGGTTGCAGGACACTGAAGCTTTCTTT.

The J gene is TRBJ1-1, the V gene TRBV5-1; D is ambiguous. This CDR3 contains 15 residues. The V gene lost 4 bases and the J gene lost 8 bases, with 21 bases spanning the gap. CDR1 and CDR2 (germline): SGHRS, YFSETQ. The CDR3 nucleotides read TGCGCCAGCAGCACCCCTGAGGAGGGCAACCACGAAGCTTTCTTT. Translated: CASSTPEEGNHEAFF.

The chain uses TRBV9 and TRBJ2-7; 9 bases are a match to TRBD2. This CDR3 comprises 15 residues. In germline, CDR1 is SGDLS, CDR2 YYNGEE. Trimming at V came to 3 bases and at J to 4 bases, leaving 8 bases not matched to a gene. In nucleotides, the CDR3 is TGTGCCAGCAGCGCGAGCGGGGGGATCGCTTACGAGCAGTACTTC. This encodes CASSASGGIAYEQYF.

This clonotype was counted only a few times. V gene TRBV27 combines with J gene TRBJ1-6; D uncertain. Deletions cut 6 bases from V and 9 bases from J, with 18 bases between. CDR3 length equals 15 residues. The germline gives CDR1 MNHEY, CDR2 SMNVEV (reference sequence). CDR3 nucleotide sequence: TGTGCCAGCAGGGGCCTTCTCGCTTTCGGTTCACCCCTCCACTTT. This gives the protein CASRGLLAFGSPLHF.

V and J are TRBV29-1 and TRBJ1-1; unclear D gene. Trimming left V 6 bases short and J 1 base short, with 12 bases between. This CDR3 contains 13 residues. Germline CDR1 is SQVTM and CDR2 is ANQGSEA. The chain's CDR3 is CSVQRRGNTEAFF. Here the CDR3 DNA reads TGCAGCGTCCAAAGGCGGGGGAACACTGAAGCTTTCTTT.

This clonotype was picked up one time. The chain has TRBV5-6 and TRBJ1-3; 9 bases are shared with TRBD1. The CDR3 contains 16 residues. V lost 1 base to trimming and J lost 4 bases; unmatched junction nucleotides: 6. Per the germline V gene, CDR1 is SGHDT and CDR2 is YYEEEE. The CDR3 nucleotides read TGTGCCAGCAGCTTGCACGGGACAGGGAACGGAAACACCATATATTTT. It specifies CASSLHGTGNGNTIYF. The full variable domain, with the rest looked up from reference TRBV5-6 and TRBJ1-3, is DAGVTQSPTHLIKTRGQQVTLRCSPKSGHDTVSWYQQALGQGPQFIFQYYEEEERQRGNFPDRFSGHQFPNYSSELNVNALLLGDSALYLCASSLHGTGNGNTIYFGEGSWLTVV.

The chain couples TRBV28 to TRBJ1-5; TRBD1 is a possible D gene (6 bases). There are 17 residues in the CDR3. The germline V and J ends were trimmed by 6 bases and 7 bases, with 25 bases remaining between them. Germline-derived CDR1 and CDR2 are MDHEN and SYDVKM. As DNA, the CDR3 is TGTGCCAGCAGCTCGCCACGCGACAGGCGGTCTTTACAGCCCCAGCATTTT. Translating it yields CASSSPRDRRSLQPQHF.

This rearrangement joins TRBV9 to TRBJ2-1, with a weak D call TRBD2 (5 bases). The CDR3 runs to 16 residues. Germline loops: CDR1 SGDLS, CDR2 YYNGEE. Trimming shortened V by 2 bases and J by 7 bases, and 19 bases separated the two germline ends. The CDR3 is CASSVYRTPDQNEQFF. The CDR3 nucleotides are TGTGCCAGCAGCGTTTATAGGACTCCCGACCAGAATGAGCAGTTCTTC.

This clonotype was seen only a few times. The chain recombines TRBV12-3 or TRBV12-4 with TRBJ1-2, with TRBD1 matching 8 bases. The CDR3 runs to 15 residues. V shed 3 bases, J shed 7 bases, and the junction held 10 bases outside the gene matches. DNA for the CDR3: TGTGCCAGCAGTTTCTTGCAGGGGGCCATGGGTGGCTACACCTTC. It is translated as CASSFLQGAMGGYTF.

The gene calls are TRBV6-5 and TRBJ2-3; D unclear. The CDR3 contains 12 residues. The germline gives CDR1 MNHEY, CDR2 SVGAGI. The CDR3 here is CAVTTTTDTQYF. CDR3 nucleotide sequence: TGTGCGGTCACCACCACCACAGATACGCAGTATTTT.

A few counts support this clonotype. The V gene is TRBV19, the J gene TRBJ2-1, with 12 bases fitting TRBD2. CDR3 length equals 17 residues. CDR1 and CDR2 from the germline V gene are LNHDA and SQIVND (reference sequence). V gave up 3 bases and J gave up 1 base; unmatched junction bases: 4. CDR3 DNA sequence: TGTGCCAGTAGTATGACTAGCGGGAGTAGGTCCTACAATGAGCAGTTCTTC. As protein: CASSMTSGSRSYNEQFF. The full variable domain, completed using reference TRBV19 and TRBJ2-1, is DGGITQSPKYLFRKEGQNVTLSCEQNLNHDAMYWYRQDPGQGLRLIYYSQIVNDFQKGDIAEGYSVSREKKESFPLTVTSAQKNPTAFYLCASSMTSGSRSYNEQFFGPGTRLTVL.

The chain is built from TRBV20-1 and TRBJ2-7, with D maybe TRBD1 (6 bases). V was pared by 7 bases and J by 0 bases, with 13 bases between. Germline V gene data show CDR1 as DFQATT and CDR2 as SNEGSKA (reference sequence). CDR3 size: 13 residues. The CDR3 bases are TGCAGTGGGGCACAGGGCGCCTCCTACGAGCAGTACTTC. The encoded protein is CSGAQGASYEQYF.

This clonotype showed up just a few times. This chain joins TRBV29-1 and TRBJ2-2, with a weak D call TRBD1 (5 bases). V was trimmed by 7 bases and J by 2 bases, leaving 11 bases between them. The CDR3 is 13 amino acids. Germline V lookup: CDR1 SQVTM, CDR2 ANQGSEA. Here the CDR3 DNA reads TGCAGCGGGGGAAGGGGCAACACCGGGGAGCTGTTTTTT. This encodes CSGGRGNTGELFF.

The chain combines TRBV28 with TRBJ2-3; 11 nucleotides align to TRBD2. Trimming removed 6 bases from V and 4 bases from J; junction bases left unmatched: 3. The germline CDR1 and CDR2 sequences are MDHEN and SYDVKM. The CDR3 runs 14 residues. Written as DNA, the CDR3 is TGTGCCAGCAGGCTAGCGGGGGGTGCAGATACGCAGTATTTT. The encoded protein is CASRLAGGADTQYF.

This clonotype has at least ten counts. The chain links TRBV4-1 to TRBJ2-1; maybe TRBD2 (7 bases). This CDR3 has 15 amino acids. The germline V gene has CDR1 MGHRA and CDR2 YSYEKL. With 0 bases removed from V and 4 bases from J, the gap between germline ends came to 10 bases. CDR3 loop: CASSQERGPYNEQFF. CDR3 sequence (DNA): TGCGCCAGCAGCCAAGAGCGGGGGCCATACAATGAGCAGTTCTTC.

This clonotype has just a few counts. The CDR3 region has the DNA TGTGCCAGCACCTTCGGGACAGGGGGCCATGGCTACACCTTC. This gives the protein CASTFGTGGHGYTF. The chain combines TRBV12-3 or TRBV12-4 with TRBJ1-2; 12 positions agree with TRBD1. Losses at the gene ends were 7 bases for V and 6 bases for J; bases not matched to a gene: 6. The CDR3 consists of 14 residues.

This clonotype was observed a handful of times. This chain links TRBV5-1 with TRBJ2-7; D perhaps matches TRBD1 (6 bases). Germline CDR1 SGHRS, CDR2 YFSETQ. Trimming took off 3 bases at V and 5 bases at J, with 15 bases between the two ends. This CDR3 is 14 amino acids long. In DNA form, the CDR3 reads TGCGCCAGCAGCTCGTCTCCTACAGGGAACGAGCAGTACTTC. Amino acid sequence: CASSSSPTGNEQYF.

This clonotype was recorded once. CDR3 bases: TGTGCCACCGGGGACAAAGCTAGCACAGATACGCAGTATTTT. Translating it yields CATGDKASTDTQYF. The chain links TRBV19 to TRBJ2-3; TRBD1 might be the D (6 bases). Trimming stripped 10 bases from V and 0 bases from J, with 14 bases between. Looked up from germline, CDR1 is LNHDA and CDR2 is SQIVND (reference sequence). This CDR3 comprises 14 residues.

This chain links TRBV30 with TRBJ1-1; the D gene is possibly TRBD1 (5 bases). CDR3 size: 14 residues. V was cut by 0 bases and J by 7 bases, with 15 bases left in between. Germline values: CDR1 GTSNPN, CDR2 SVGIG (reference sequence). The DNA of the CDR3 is TGTGCCTGGAGTGTAGATTTTGGACAATTTGAAGCTTTCTTT. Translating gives CAWSVDFGQFEAFF.